A selection of T cell receptor beta chains follows, all from one sample in a study of T cell changes during pregnancy in multiple sclerosis. TCRdb's table, derived via immunoSEQ multiplex PCR, lists solely in-frame clones and lacks some. The sample carries some 120,000 clones, about 93% recorded once. The sequenced sample was peripheral blood, obtained before pregnancy. These receptors were obtained from a female donor with multiple sclerosis, enrolled in a pregnancy study. CDR3s include the opening cysteine and the closing phenylalanine or tryptophan. Each record gives: CDR3 length, clone size, J gene, D gene, V gene, CDR3 DNA, CDR3 protein. The D gene is left open where the match is weak. The size of a clone is reported for some rows only, either as once, few or many, or as a class for expanded clones.

len: 13
abundance: -
j_gene: TRBJ2-1
d_gene: -
v_gene: TRBV12-1
CDR3nt: TGTGCCAGCAGCTTGGGGACTATCAATGAGCAGTTCTTC
CDR3aa: CASSLGTINEQFF

len: 16
abundance: -
j_gene: TRBJ2-1
d_gene: TRBD1
v_gene: TRBV6-1
CDR3nt: TGTGCCAGCAGTGAGGTTATAGGACAGGGACGCAATGAGCAGTTCTTC
CDR3aa: CASSEVIGQGRNEQFF

len: 14
abundance: -
j_gene: TRBJ1-1
d_gene: -
v_gene: TRBV27
CDR3nt: TGTGCCAGCAGTTGGGGCAGGGGGAACACTGAAGCTTTCTTT
CDR3aa: CASSWGRGNTEAFF

len: 14
abundance: -
j_gene: TRBJ1-3
d_gene: -
v_gene: TRBV5-1
CDR3nt: TGCGCCAGCAGGTCATCAGGGGCCGGAAACACCATATATTTT
CDR3aa: CASRSSGAGNTIYF

len: 15
abundance: -
j_gene: TRBJ2-1
d_gene: TRBD1
v_gene: TRBV5-5
CDR3nt: TGTGCCAGCAGCGACGACAGGGCCCCCTACAATGAGCAGTTCTTC
CDR3aa: CASSDDRAPYNEQFF

len: 16
abundance: -
j_gene: TRBJ1-3
d_gene: -
v_gene: TRBV5-1
CDR3nt: TGCGCCAGCAGTTCCAGGGAGGCTGCCTCCGGAAACACCATATATTTT
CDR3aa: CASSSREAASGNTIYF

len: 13
abundance: few
j_gene: TRBJ1-2
d_gene: -
v_gene: TRBV19
CDR3nt: TGTGCCAGTAACTTTGGGGGAGGCTATGGCTACACCTTC
CDR3aa: CASNFGGGYGYTF

len: 16
abundance: -
j_gene: TRBJ1-5
d_gene: -
v_gene: TRBV28
CDR3nt: TGTGCCAGCAGTTCGTTCGGACAGTATAGCAATCAGCCCCAGCATTTT
CDR3aa: CASSSFGQYSNQPQHF

len: 13
abundance: -
j_gene: TRBJ2-2
d_gene: TRBD2
v_gene: TRBV29-1
CDR3nt: TGCAGCGCTACGGGGGAGGGCACCGGGGAGCTGTTTTTT
CDR3aa: CSATGEGTGELFF

len: 16
abundance: -
j_gene: TRBJ2-6
d_gene: -
v_gene: TRBV30
CDR3nt: TGTGCCTCCCAGGGAGGCCCCTCCTCTGGGGCCAACGTCCTGACTTTC
CDR3aa: CASQGGPSSGANVLTF

len: 14
abundance: -
j_gene: TRBJ2-7
d_gene: -
v_gene: TRBV2
CDR3nt: TGTGCCAGCAGTATCAGGGCGCGGTCGGACGAGCAGTACTTC
CDR3aa: CASSIRARSDEQYF

len: 15
abundance: once
j_gene: TRBJ1-4
d_gene: TRBD1
v_gene: TRBV2
CDR3nt: TGTGCCAGCAGGGCTTACAGGGGGTCTAATGAAAAACTGTTTTTT
CDR3aa: CASRAYRGSNEKLFF

len: 15
abundance: -
j_gene: TRBJ2-4
d_gene: -
v_gene: TRBV10-1
CDR3nt: TGCGCCAGCAGAGCACCCTTGGGGGGAAAAGACATTCAGTACTTC
CDR3aa: CASRAPLGGKDIQYF

len: 14
abundance: -
j_gene: TRBJ1-2
d_gene: TRBD1
v_gene: TRBV19
CDR3nt: TGTGCCAGTAGTAGGGACAGGGAGAACTATGGCTACACCTTC
CDR3aa: CASSRDRENYGYTF

len: 14
abundance: -
j_gene: TRBJ1-2
d_gene: TRBD1
v_gene: TRBV28
CDR3nt: TGTGCCAGCAGTTTGACGGGGACAGGGGATGGCTACACCTTC
CDR3aa: CASSLTGTGDGYTF

len: 15
abundance: -
j_gene: TRBJ2-5
d_gene: TRBD2
v_gene: TRBV7-8
CDR3nt: TGTGCCAGCAGCACCCGACTAGCGGGAGGGGAGACCCAGTACTTC
CDR3aa: CASSTRLAGGETQYF

len: 13
abundance: -
j_gene: TRBJ1-1
d_gene: -
v_gene: TRBV23-1
CDR3nt: TGCGCCCTGGGAGGGGCGACGAACACTGAAGCTTTCTTT
CDR3aa: CALGGATNTEAFF

len: 14
abundance: -
j_gene: TRBJ1-1
d_gene: TRBD1
v_gene: TRBV19
CDR3nt: TGTGCCAGTAGTATTGAGGGGGCTAGAACTGAAGCTTTCTTT
CDR3aa: CASSIEGARTEAFF

len: 14
abundance: -
j_gene: TRBJ1-1
d_gene: -
v_gene: TRBV19
CDR3nt: TGTGCCAGTAGTATAGCAACATTGAACACTGAAGCTTTCTTT
CDR3aa: CASSIATLNTEAFF

len: 14
abundance: -
j_gene: TRBJ2-7
d_gene: -
v_gene: TRBV6-5
CDR3nt: TGTGCCAGCAGGGACTCCCTCTCCTCCTACGAGCAGTACTTC
CDR3aa: CASRDSLSSYEQYF

len: 14
abundance: -
j_gene: TRBJ1-5
d_gene: TRBD1
v_gene: TRBV10-3
CDR3nt: TGTGCCATCAGCCTGGACAGGGAAAATCAGCCCCAGCATTTT
CDR3aa: CAISLDRENQPQHF

len: 15
abundance: once
j_gene: TRBJ2-7
d_gene: TRBD1
v_gene: TRBV9
CDR3nt: TGTGCCAGCAGCACCAACCCGACAGGGTCCTACGAGCAGTACTTC
CDR3aa: CASSTNPTGSYEQYF

len: 13
abundance: -
j_gene: TRBJ2-7
d_gene: -
v_gene: TRBV10-1
CDR3nt: TGCGCCAGCAGTGAGTCGGGGCTCGACGAGCAGTACTTC
CDR3aa: CASSESGLDEQYF

len: 17
abundance: -
j_gene: TRBJ2-7
d_gene: -
v_gene: TRBV19
CDR3nt: TGTGCCAGTACCCCTCGGCCCGGGACTCCCAGCTCGTACGAGCAGTACTTC
CDR3aa: CASTPRPGTPSSYEQYF

len: 14
abundance: -
j_gene: TRBJ2-7
d_gene: -
v_gene: TRBV10-3
CDR3nt: TGTGCCATCAGTGATATGGGGCTTTTCTACGAGCAGTACTTC
CDR3aa: CAISDMGLFYEQYF

len: 17
abundance: -
j_gene: TRBJ2-1
d_gene: TRBD2
v_gene: TRBV5-1
CDR3nt: TGCGCCAGCAGCCCGAGGGCTAGCGGGAGGGCACGGAATGAGCAGTTCTTC
CDR3aa: CASSPRASGRARNEQFF

len: 17
abundance: once
j_gene: TRBJ1-1
d_gene: TRBD1
v_gene: TRBV7-2
CDR3nt: TGTGCCAGCAGCCCTCTCCTTAGACAGGGACGGAACACTGAAGCTTTCTTT
CDR3aa: CASSPLLRQGRNTEAFF

len: 12
abundance: -
j_gene: TRBJ1-2
d_gene: -
v_gene: TRBV4-1
CDR3nt: TGCGCCAGCAGCCAAGATCTGTCGGGCTACACCTTC
CDR3aa: CASSQDLSGYTF

len: 14
abundance: -
j_gene: TRBJ1-5
d_gene: TRBD1
v_gene: TRBV5-1
CDR3nt: TGCGCCAGCAGCCTAGGACAGGGTGAACAGCCCCAGCATTTT
CDR3aa: CASSLGQGEQPQHF

len: 13
abundance: -
j_gene: TRBJ2-7
d_gene: -
v_gene: TRBV30
CDR3nt: TGTGCCTGGGAACTTCCGGGTACCCACGAGCAGTACTTC
CDR3aa: CAWELPGTHEQYF

len: 15
abundance: -
j_gene: TRBJ1-3
d_gene: -
v_gene: TRBV11-2
CDR3nt: TGTGCCAGCAGCTTACCCCGGGTCAGTAGAAACACCATATATTTT
CDR3aa: CASSLPRVSRNTIYF